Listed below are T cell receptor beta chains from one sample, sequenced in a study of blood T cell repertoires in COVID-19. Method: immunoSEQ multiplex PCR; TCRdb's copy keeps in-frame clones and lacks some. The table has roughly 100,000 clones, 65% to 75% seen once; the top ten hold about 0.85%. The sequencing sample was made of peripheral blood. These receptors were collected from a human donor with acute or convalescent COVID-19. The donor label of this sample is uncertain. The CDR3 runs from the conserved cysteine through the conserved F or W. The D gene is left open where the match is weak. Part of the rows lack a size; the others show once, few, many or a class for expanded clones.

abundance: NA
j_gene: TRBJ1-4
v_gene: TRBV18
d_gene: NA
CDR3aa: CASSPDTGGGEKLFF
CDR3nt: TGTGCCAGCTCACCAGATACGGGCGGAGGTGAAAAACTGTTTTTT

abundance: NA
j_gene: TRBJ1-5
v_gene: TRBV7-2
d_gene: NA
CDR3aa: CASSLTGGSGQPQHF
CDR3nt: TGTGCCAGCAGCCTCACGGGGGGGAGCGGTCAGCCCCAGCATTTT

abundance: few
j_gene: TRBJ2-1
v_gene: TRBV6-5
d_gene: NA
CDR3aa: CASRTSQSVHEQFF
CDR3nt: TGTGCCAGCAGAACTAGCCAGTCCGTCCATGAGCAGTTCTTC

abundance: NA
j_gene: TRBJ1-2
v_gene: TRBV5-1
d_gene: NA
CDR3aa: CASRPEGGGNYGYTF
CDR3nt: TGCGCCAGCAGACCCGAGGGAGGAGGGAACTATGGCTACACCTTC

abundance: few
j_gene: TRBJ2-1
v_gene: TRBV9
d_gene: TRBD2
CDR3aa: CASSVETPGLAGGTTSYNEQFF
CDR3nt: TGTGCCAGCAGCGTAGAGACCCCGGGACTAGCGGGGGGTACAACCAGCTACAATGAGCAGTTCTTC

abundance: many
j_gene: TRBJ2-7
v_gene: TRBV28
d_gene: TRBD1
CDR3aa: CASSLIGTGSYEQYF
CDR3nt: TGTGCCAGCAGTTTAATTGGGACAGGGTCCTACGAGCAGTACTTC

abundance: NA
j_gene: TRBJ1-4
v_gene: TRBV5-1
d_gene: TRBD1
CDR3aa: CASSLGTGATNEKLFF
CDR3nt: TGCGCCAGCAGCCTCGGGACAGGGGCGACTAATGAAAAACTGTTTTTT

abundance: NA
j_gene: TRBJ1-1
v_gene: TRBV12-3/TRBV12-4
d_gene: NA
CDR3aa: CAIDTGQDTEAFF
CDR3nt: TGTGCCATCGATACAGGGCAGGACACTGAAGCTTTCTTT

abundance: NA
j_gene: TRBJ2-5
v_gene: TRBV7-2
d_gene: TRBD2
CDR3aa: CASSFGMLAGRTQETQYF
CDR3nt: TGTGCCAGCAGCTTCGGGATGCTAGCGGGGCGAACACAAGAGACCCAGTACTTC

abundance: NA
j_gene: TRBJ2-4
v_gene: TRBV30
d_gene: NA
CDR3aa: CAWTDQKNIQYF
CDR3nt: TGTGCCTGGACAGATCAAAAAAACATTCAGTACTTC

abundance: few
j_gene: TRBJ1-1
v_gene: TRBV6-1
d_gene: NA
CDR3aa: CASSEAVNMNTEAFF
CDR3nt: TGTGCCAGCAGTGAAGCGGTCAACATGAACACTGAAGCTTTCTTT

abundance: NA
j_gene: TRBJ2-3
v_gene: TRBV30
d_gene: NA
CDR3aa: CAWRNRVISTDTQYF
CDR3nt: TGTGCCTGGAGGAACAGGGTAATTAGCACAGATACGCAGTATTTT

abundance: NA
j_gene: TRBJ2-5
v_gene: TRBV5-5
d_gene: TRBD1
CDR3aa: CASSLIARVQGETQYF
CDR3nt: TGTGCCAGCAGCTTAATCGCTCGGGTACAGGGGGAGACCCAGTACTTC

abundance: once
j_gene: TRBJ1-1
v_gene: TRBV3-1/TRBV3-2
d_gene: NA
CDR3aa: CASSETGLNTEAFF
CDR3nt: TGTGCCAGCAGCGAAACAGGGCTCAACACTGAAGCTTTCTTT

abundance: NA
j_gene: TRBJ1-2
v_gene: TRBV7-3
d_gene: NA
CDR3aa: CASSGQDYYGYTF
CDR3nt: TGTGCCAGCAGCGGCCAGGACTACTATGGCTACACCTTC

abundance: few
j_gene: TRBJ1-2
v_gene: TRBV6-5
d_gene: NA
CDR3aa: CASQGHLGYGYTF
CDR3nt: TGTGCCAGCCAGGGACACCTGGGGTATGGCTACACCTTC

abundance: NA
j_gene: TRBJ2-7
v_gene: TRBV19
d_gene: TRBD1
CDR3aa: CASSIAGTGAYEQYF
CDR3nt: TGTGCCAGTAGTATTGCCGGGACAGGGGCCTACGAGCAGTACTTC

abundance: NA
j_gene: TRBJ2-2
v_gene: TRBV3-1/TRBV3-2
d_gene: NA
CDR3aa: CASSQVFGFGELFF
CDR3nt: TGTGCCAGCAGCCAAGTTTTCGGGTTCGGGGAGCTGTTTTTT

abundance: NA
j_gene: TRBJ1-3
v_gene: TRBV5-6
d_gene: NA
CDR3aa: CASSWGQASGNTIYF
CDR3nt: TGTGCCAGCAGCTGGGGGCAGGCGTCTGGAAACACCATATATTTT

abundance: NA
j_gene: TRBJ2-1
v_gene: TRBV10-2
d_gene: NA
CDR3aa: CASSEYYYNEQFF
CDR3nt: TGCGCCAGCAGTGAATATTACTACAATGAGCAGTTCTTC

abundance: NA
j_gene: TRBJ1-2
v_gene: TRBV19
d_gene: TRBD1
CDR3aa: CASNQGVDGYTF
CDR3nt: TGTGCCAGTAATCAGGGGGTGGATGGCTACACCTTC

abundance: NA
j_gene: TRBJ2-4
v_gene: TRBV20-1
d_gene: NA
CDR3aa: CSASGTLAGALKNIQYF
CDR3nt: TGCAGTGCTAGTGGCACCCTTGCGGGGGCCCTTAAAAACATTCAGTACTTC

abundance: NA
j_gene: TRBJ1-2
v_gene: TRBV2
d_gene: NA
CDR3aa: CASITDLNYGYTF
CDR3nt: TGTGCCAGCATTACAGATTTAAACTATGGCTACACCTTC

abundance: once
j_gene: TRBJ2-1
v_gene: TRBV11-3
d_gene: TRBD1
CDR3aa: CASSQDRGEYNEQFF
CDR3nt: TGTGCCAGCAGCCAAGACAGGGGGGAGTACAATGAGCAGTTCTTC

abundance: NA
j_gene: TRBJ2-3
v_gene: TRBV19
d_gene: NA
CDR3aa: CASSIVPPADTQYF
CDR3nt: TGTGCCAGTAGTATAGTTCCCCCGGCAGATACGCAGTATTTT

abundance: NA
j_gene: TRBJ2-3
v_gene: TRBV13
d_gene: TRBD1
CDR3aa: CASSLGRGQGTDTQYF
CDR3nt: TGTGCCAGCAGCTTAGGTAGGGGACAGGGCACAGATACGCAGTATTTT

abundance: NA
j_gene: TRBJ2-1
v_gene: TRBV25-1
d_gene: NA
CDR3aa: CASSEGGHGYNEQFF
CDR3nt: TGTGCCAGCAGTGAAGGTGGACACGGCTACAATGAGCAGTTCTTC

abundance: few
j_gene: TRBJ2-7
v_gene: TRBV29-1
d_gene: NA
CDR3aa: CSVVPDSSYEQYF
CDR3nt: TGCAGCGTCGTCCCGGACAGTTCCTACGAGCAGTACTTC

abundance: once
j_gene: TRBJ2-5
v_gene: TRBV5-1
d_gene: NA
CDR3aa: CASSSGGTGGETQYF
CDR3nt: TGCGCCAGCAGCTCCGGGGGGACAGGTGGAGAGACCCAGTACTTC

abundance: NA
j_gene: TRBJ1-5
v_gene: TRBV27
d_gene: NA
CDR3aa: CASSLMRETHVDQPQHF
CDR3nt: TGTGCCAGCAGTTTAATGCGGGAGACCCATGTAGATCAGCCCCAGCATTTT

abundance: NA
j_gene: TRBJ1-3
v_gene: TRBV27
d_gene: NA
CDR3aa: CASSPGARGAGNTIYF
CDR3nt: TGTGCCAGCAGCCCGGGCGCCAGGGGTGCTGGAAACACCATATATTTT

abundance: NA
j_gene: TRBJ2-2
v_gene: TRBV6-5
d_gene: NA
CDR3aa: CASTYGGLNTGELFF
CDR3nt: TGTGCCAGCACCTACGGGGGATTAAACACCGGGGAGCTGTTTTTT

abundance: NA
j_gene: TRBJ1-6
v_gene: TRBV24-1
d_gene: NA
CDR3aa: CATSERVWGETSPLHF
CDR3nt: TGTGCCACCAGTGAACGTGTATGGGGAGAAACCTCACCCCTCCACTTT

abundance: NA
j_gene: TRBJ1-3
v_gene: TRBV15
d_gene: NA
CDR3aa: CATYRGTGSGNTIYF
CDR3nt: TGTGCCACCTACCGGGGGACCGGTTCTGGAAACACCATATATTTT

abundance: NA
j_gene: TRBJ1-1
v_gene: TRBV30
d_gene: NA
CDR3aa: CAWKKPHETEAFF
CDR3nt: TGTGCCTGGAAAAAGCCCCACGAAACTGAAGCTTTCTTT

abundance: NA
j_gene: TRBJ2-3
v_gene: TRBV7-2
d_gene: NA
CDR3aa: CASSQGGGITDTQYF
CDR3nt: TGTGCCAGCAGCCAAGGGGGGGGTATCACAGATACGCAGTATTTT

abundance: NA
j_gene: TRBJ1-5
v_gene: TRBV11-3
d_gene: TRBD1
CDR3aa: CASSLDGTGTTNQPQHF
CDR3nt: TGTGCCAGCAGCTTAGATGGGACAGGCACCACGAATCAGCCCCAGCATTTT

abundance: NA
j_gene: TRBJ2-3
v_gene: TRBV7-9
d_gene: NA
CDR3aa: CASSPQGQGFSDTQYF
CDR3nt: TGTGCCAGCAGCCCGCAGGGGCAGGGATTTTCAGATACGCAGTATTTT

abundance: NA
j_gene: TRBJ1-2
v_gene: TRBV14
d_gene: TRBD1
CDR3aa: CASSPLFRTGDGYTF
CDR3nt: TGTGCCAGCAGCCCTCTATTTAGGACAGGGGATGGCTACACCTTC

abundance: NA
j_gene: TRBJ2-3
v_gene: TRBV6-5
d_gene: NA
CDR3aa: CASRRGAPGDTQYF
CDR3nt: TGTGCCAGCAGACGCGGGGCCCCGGGGGATACGCAGTATTTT

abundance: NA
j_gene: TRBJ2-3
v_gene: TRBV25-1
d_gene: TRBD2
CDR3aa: CASSPGWTGGQRDTQYF
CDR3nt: TGTGCCAGCAGTCCGGGATGGACGGGGGGGCAGAGAGATACGCAGTATTTT

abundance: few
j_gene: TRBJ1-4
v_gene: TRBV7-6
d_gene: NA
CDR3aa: CASSLAGGTTGELFF
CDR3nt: TGTGCCAGCAGCTTAGCGGGTGGGACTACCGGGGAACTGTTTTTT

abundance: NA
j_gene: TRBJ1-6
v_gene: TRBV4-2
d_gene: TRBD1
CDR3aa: CASSQVRTGTVSSPLHF
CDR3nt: TGTGCCAGCAGCCAAGTGAGGACCGGGACAGTGAGTTCACCCCTCCACTTT

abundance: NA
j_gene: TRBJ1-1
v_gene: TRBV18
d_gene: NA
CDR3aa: CASSLQEYTEAFF
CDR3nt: TGTGCCAGCTCCCTACAGGAATACACTGAAGCTTTCTTT

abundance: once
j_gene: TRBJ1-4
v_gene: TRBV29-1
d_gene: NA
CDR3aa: CSVETEKLFF
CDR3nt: TGCAGCGTTGAGACAGAAAAACTGTTTTTT

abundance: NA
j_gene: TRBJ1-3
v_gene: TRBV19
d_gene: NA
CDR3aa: CASSMTGFGNTIYF
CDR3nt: TGTGCCAGTAGTATGACAGGATTTGGAAACACCATATATTTT

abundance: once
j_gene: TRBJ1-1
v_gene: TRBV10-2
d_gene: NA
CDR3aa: CASSEPGRGRVTEAFF
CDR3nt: TGCGCCAGCAGTGAGCCCGGACGGGGTAGAGTCACTGAAGCTTTTTTT

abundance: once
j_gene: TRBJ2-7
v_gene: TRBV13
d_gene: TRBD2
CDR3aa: CASSPAGGAQYF
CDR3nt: TGTGCCAGCAGCCCGGCGGGAGGTGCGCAGTACTTC

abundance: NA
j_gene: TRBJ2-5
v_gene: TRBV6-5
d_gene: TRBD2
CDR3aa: CASNGGGGVQETQYF
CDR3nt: TGTGCCAGCAATGGTGGCGGGGGGGTCCAAGAGACCCAGTACTTC

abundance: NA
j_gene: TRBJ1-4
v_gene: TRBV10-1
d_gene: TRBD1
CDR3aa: CASSGQGEKLFF
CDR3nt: TGCGCCAGCAGTGGACAGGGTGAAAAACTGTTTTTT

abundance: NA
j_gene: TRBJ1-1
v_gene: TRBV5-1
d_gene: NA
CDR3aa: CASSSSGGRGENTEAFF
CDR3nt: TGCGCCAGCAGCAGCTCCGGGGGTAGGGGTGAGAACACTGAAGCTTTCTTT

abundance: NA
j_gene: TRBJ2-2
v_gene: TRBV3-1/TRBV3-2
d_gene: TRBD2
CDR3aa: CASSRRLLRTSGEPNTGELFF
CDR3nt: TGTGCCAGCAGTCGACGCCTACTTAGGACTAGCGGGGAACCGAACACCGGGGAGCTGTTTTTT

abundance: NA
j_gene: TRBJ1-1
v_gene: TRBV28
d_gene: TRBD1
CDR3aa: CASRVTGRTEAFF
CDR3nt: TGTGCCAGCAGGGTGACAGGGCGAACTGAAGCTTTCTTT